This T cell receptor (beta chain) was identified during a study of Graves' ophthalmopathy and Graves' hyperthyroidism. In its sample, this clonotype was seen many times. The germline V gene has CDR1 MNHEY and CDR2 SVGAGI. This CDR3 has 15 amino acids. V lost 2 bases to trimming and J lost 6 bases, with 17 bases between them. Using RNA transcripts, the TCR beta CDR3 regions were amplified. Investigators did first-round RT-PCR with HTBI primers, then second-round multiplex PCR. TCRdb itself ran the multiplex PCR reads through MiXCR, one entry per CDR3 protein. The repertoire consists of around 520,000 distinct CDR3 sequences, with just under 40% occurring once and the leading ten covering roughly 4.5%.

The chain recombines TRBV6-5 with TRBJ2-7; the D gene is possibly TRBD1 (6 bases). The sample was peripheral blood or thyroid tissue (not recorded which). The sequence was obtained from an adult man with Graves' hyperthyroidism. CDR3 amino acids: CASSYPSTGPAEQYF. The CDR3 coding sequence is TGTGCCAGCAGTTACCCATCGACAGGTCCCGCCGAGCAGTACTTC.